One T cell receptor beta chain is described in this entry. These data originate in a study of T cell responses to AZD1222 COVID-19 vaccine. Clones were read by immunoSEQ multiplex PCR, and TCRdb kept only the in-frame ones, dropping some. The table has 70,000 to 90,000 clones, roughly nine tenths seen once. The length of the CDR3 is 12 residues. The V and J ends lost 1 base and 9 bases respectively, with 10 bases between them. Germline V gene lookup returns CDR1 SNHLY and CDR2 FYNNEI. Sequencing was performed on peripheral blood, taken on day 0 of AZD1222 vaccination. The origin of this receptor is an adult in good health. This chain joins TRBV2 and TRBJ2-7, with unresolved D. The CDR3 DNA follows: TGTGCCAGCAGTGAAGTAGGACGGAGGCAGTACTTC. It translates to CASSEVGRRQYF.